The 15 T cell receptor beta chains below were found in one sample sequenced in a study of T cell responses to AZD1222 COVID-19 vaccine. Libraries were prepared by immunoSEQ multiplex PCR; TCRdb keeps only in-frame clonotypes and omits some of them. The profile covers about 80,000 clones, with 80% to 95% appearing a single time and about 8% taken by the ten largest. The specimen was peripheral blood, collected 28 days after the second AZD1222 dose. Receptor source: an adult who received the AZD1222 COVID-19 vaccine.

This rearrangement joins TRBV6-5 to TRBJ2-7; a possible D gene is TRBD1 (6 bases). The V and J ends lost 8 bases and 5 bases respectively, with 19 bases between them. Germline V gene lookup returns CDR1 MNHEY and CDR2 SVGAGI. The CDR3 contains 14 residues. CDR3 sequence: CASRSVGTLNEQYF. Here the CDR3 DNA reads TGTGCCAGCCGCTCCGTCGGGACACTTAACGAGCAGTACTTC.

V gene TRBV27 combines with J gene TRBJ2-5, with TRBD1 as a possible D gene (5 bases). Germline V lookup: CDR1 MNHEY, CDR2 SMNVEV (reference sequence). The CDR3 has 14 amino acids. Trimming pared 5 bases from V and 2 bases from J, leaving 12 bases between. The CDR3 here is CASSQGYGQETQYF. Here the CDR3 DNA reads TGTGCCAGCAGTCAGGGTTACGGACAAGAGACCCAGTACTTC.

J is TRBJ2-7 and V is TRBV28, with D hard to call. Trimming stripped 4 bases from V and 3 bases from J, with 4 bases between. This CDR3 is built from 11 residues. CDR1 and CDR2 from the germline V gene are MDHEN and SYDVKM. The CDR3 nucleotides read TGTGCCAGCAGTTGGGTCTACGAGCAGTACTTC. Translated, it gives CASSWVYEQYF.

The rearrangement joins TRBV18 to TRBJ2-2; 7 bases fit TRBD1. With 3 bases clipped from V and 6 bases from J, the junction kept 10 bases outside the gene matches. This CDR3 region has 16 residues. Germline values: CDR1 KGHSH, CDR2 LQKENI. The CDR3 coding sequence is TGTGCCAGCTCACCGTCCACGGACAGGTCGGCCGGGGAGCTGTTTTTT. Protein: CASSPSTDRSAGELFF.

The chain has TRBV5-4 and TRBJ2-7; 7 bases align to TRBD1. Per germline, CDR1 SGHNT and CDR2 YYREEE (reference sequence). This CDR3 is 15 amino acids long. V lost 2 bases, J lost 0 bases, and 5 bases stayed unmatched. CDR3 protein: CASSFQGDSSYEQYF. The CDR3 DNA sequence: TGTGCCAGCAGCTTCCAAGGGGACAGCTCCTACGAGCAGTACTTC.

The chain combines TRBV2 with TRBJ2-2; 9 nucleotides align to TRBD2. The CDR3 spans 16 residues. CDR1 is SNHLY, CDR2 FYNNEI, per germline. V lost 9 bases and J lost 5; bases outside the gene matches: 13. The CDR3 protein is CASSRNSGSVTGELFF. The CDR3 nucleotides are TGTGCCAGTAGTCGAAATAGCGGGAGTGTGACCGGGGAGCTGTTTTTT. The whole variable domain, remainder taken from reference TRBV2 and TRBJ2-2, is EPEVTQTPSHQVTQMGQEVILRCVPISNHLYFYWYRQILGQKVEFLVSFYNNEISEKSEIFDDQFSVERPDGSNFTLKIRSTKLEDSAMYFCASSRNSGSVTGELFFGEGSRLTVL.

This chain uses TRBV10-3 with TRBJ2-7; unclear D gene. The germline CDR1 and CDR2 sequences are ENHRY and SYGVKD. CDR3 length equals 11 residues. Trimming took 0 bases from V and 7 from J, leaving 4 bases between them. The CDR3 loop is CAISESREQYF. The CDR3 DNA reads as TGTGCCATCAGTGAGTCTAGGGAGCAGTACTTC.

V usage is TRBV5-1 and J usage is TRBJ2-7, with 8 bases that match TRBD1. Germline loops: CDR1 SGHRS, CDR2 YFSETQ. The CDR3 is 12 amino acids. With 4 bases clipped from V and 6 bases from J, the junction kept 3 bases outside the gene matches. CDR3 in amino acids: CASSITGGEQYF. CDR3 DNA sequence: TGCGCCAGCAGCATTACAGGGGGCGAGCAGTACTTC.

V is TRBV18 and J is TRBJ1-1, with D unresolved. Trimming took off 0 bases at V and 3 bases at J, with 11 bases between the two ends. CDR3 length: 15 residues. Germline V CDR1 and CDR2: KGHSH, LQKENI. CDR3 sequence (DNA): TGTGCCAGCTCACCACCGGGTCGGCAAGACACTGAAGCTTTCTTT. Translation: CASSPPGRQDTEAFF. Filled out from reference TRBV18 and TRBJ1-1, the complete variable domain reads NAGVMQNPRHLVRRRGQEARLRCSPMKGHSHVYWYRQLPEEGLKFMVYLQKENIIDESGMPKERFSAEFPKEGPSILRIQQVVRGDSAAYFCASSPPGRQDTEAFFGQGTRLTVV.

This CDR3 is CASRRTGTDTQYF. The DNA of the CDR3 is TGTGCCAGCCGCAGGACAGGCACAGATACGCAGTATTTT. The chain links TRBV25-1 to TRBJ2-3; D possibly corresponds to TRBD1 (6 bases). The CDR3 has 13 amino acids. Between the trimmed V and J ends, which lost 8 bases and 1 base, there was a span of 10 bases. Germline lookup yields CDR1 MGHDK and CDR2 SYGVNS.

The chain links TRBV6-5 to TRBJ2-7; TRBD2 matches at 8 bases. CDR1 and CDR2 (germline): MNHEY, SVGAGI. The trim removed 2 bases at V and 2 bases at J, leaving 2 bases unmatched. There are 14 residues in the CDR3. The CDR3 sequence: CASSYAGLAYEQYF. The CDR3 nucleotides read TGTGCCAGCAGTTACGCGGGACTAGCCTACGAGCAGTACTTC.

The rearrangement joins TRBV3-1 (or the pseudogene TRBV3-2) to TRBJ2-3; D not resolved. The CDR3 runs 16 residues. V was trimmed by 4 bases and J by 2 bases, leaving 16 bases between them. CDR1 and CDR2 (germline): LGHDT, YNNKEL (reference sequence). The CDR3 DNA reads TGTGCCAGCAGCCGCTTTACGACTGGAATCACAGATACGCAGTATTTT. It encodes CASSRFTTGITDTQYF.

This clone was seen only once. The chain employs TRBV7-2 and TRBJ2-1; 11 positions agree with TRBD2. CDR1 is SGHTA, CDR2 FQGNSA, per germline. The junction had 15 bases not matched to a gene; V was cut back by 7 bases and J by 7 bases. The CDR3 totals 17 residues. The chain's CDR3 is CASNPAGLAGGWNEQFF. The CDR3 coding sequence is TGTGCCAGCAATCCCGCCGGTTTAGCGGGAGGGTGGAATGAGCAGTTCTTC.

This clone was seen a handful of times. The chain employs TRBV27 and TRBJ2-2, with D uncertain. CDR1 and CDR2 (germline): MNHEY, SMNVEV (reference sequence). The CDR3 is 11 amino acids. The germline V and J ends were trimmed by 9 bases and 7 bases, with 9 bases remaining between them. In DNA form, the CDR3 reads TGTGCCAGTTATTTTGGCGGGGAGCTGTTTTTT. Amino acid sequence: CASYFGGELFF.

The CDR3 DNA sequence: TGTGCCAGCAGCTTCCTTGGGGGAAGTTTTATATTCTACGAGCAGTACTTC. Translation: CASSFLGGSFIFYEQYF. The chain uses TRBV5-6 and TRBJ2-7; D may match TRBD1 or TRBD2 (5 bases each). From germline, CDR1 is SGHDT and CDR2 YYEEEE. The CDR3 is made up of 17 amino acids. Trimming took 2 bases from V and 3 from J, leaving 21 bases between them.